This T cell receptor (beta chain) was retrieved from a study of cytomegalovirus exposure and HLA in healthy donors. General observations from the study: Many donors carried some public TCRs, although rarity characterized most TCR sequences. A later analysis linked a missense variant in DCLRE1C to the trimming of TCR beta V and J genes. TRBV6-2, TRBV6-3 and some other V segments were unresolvable in 87-base-pair reads.

CDR3 length: 18 residues. Germline V gene data show CDR1 as LGHNA and CDR2 as YSLEER. Trimming removed 0 bases from V and 9 bases from J; junction bases left unmatched: 8. Vbeta (60) and Jbeta (13) primers were used in the PCR. Clones were sequenced by immunoSEQ multiplex PCR, and TCRdb holds only the in-frame ones, with some missing. The table records about 93,000 clones, 82% of them present only once. Of note for this clone: Its antigen is not identified.

This clonotype was obtained from a man aged 45-65 years in good health and CMV-seronegative. The sequenced material came from PBMCs. The chain recombines TRBV4-3 with TRBJ2-1; 16 nucleotides match TRBD2. The CDR3 here is CASSQEPGTSGRAPEQFF. The DNA for the CDR3 is TGCGCCAGCAGCCAAGAACCTGGGACTAGCGGGAGGGCCCCTGAGCAGTTCTTC.